The 10 T cell receptor beta chains below come from one sample, sequenced in a study of OX40 agonist ivuxolimab in advanced cancers. Sequencing used immunoSEQ multiplex PCR; TCRdb keeps in-frame clones, though not all of them. The table has about 51,000 clones, almost 90% seen once. This sample comprised CD4+ or CD8+ T cells sorted from blood, obtained in a trial of the OX40 agonist ivuxolimab. The receptors derive from an adult with an advanced solid tumor such as melanoma, head and neck, liver or kidney cancer.

The V call is TRBV14, the J call TRBJ1-5; no definite D call. The V end lost 0 bases, the J end lost 5 bases, and 14 bases lay between the germline ends. Germline assignment: CDR1 SGHDN and CDR2 FVKESK. This CDR3 is built from 16 residues. The CDR3 is CASSQDPEGRDQPQHF. The CDR3 region has the DNA TGTGCCAGCAGCCAAGATCCGGAGGGTCGGGATCAGCCCCAGCATTTT.

The V gene is TRBV18, the J gene TRBJ2-6; D call uncertain. The V and J ends lost 2 bases and 0 bases respectively, with 5 bases between them. Germline V gene data show CDR1 as KGHSH and CDR2 as LQKENI. There are 15 residues in the CDR3. CDR3 sequence: CASSPGFSGANVLTF. DNA for the CDR3: TGTGCCAGCTCACCAGGTTTCTCTGGGGCCAACGTCCTGACTTTC.

This clone has a handful of counts. This chain links TRBV29-1 with TRBJ1-2; D might be TRBD1 (5 bases). The V gene's germline CDR1 is SQVTM and CDR2 ANQGSEA. The CDR3 totals 12 residues. Trimming removed 4 bases at V and 7 bases at J, with 13 bases between. CDR3 amino acids: CSVGDWSLGYTF. Here the CDR3 DNA reads TGCAGCGTTGGGGACTGGTCTCTTGGCTACACCTTC. The full variable domain, in which reference TRBV29-1 and TRBJ1-2 provide the parts outside the CDR3, is SAVISQKPSRDICQRGTSLTIQCQVDSQVTMMFWYRQQPGQSLTLIATANQGSEATYESGFVIDKFPISRPNLTFSTLTVSNMSPEDSSIYLCSVGDWSLGYTFGSGTRLTVV.

This clone came up once. The CDR3 protein is CASSLKAVAGELFF. CDR3 sequence (DNA): TGTGCCAGCAGCCTCAAGGCAGTAGCCGGGGAGCTGTTTTTT. J is TRBJ2-2 and V is TRBV7-3, with D unclear. Trimming took off 5 bases at V and 6 bases at J, with 13 bases between the two ends. CDR1 is SGHTA, CDR2 FQGTGA, per germline. The CDR3 has 14 amino acids.

Note on this clone: An end of the junction does not agree with germline; a read error may underlie this. The gene calls are TRBV7-7 and TRBJ1-1, with a weak D call TRBD1 (6 bases). CDR3 length: 10 amino acids. CDR1 is SSHAT and CDR2 is FNYEAQ in the germline V gene (reference sequence). CDR3 DNA sequence: TGCTGGGGGGGCAGGACTGAAGCTTTCTTT. Its translation: CWGGRTEAFF.

The V and J genes are TRBV5-6 and TRBJ2-1; the D gene is possibly TRBD2 (6 bases). The length of the CDR3 is 17 residues. Germline values: CDR1 SGHDT, CDR2 YYEEEE. Trimming cost V 4 bases and J 2 bases, with 19 bases left between them. Here the CDR3 reads CASSNSKVGLTYNEQFF. CDR3 DNA: TGTGCCAGCAGCAACTCCAAAGTAGGACTAACCTACAATGAGCAGTTCTTC.

This chain's CDR3 is CASSLAGSYEQYF. In DNA, the CDR3 is TGTGCCAGCAGCTTGGCTGGCTCCTACGAGCAGTACTTC. The V gene is TRBV7-2, the J gene TRBJ2-7; D ambiguous. Trimming left V 3 bases short and J 0 bases short, with 6 bases between. Germline V gene data show CDR1 as SGHTA and CDR2 as FQGNSA. This CDR3 spans 13 amino acids.

The rearrangement uses TRBV7-6 and TRBJ1-3; D call uncertain. The CDR3 has 16 amino acids. Germline loops: CDR1 SGHVS, CDR2 FNYEAQ. V gave up 5 bases and J gave up 0 bases, with 14 bases separating them. CDR3 in DNA: TGTGCCAGCAGCGCACCAGCGGGAATCTCTGGAAACACCATATATTTT. The encoded protein is CASSAPAGISGNTIYF.

This clone was recorded a few times. V is TRBV9 and J is TRBJ1-1; D gene unclear. The CDR3 extends over 14 amino acids. Trimming removed 0 bases at V and 2 bases at J, with 8 bases between. Germline CDR1 and CDR2: SGDLS and YYNGEE. For the CDR3, the DNA is TGTGCCAGCAGCGTAGCTGGGGTAAACACTGAAGCTTTCTTT. It specifies CASSVAGVNTEAFF.

The chain recombines TRBV5-4 with TRBJ1-1, with D hard to call. Trimming left V 4 bases short and J 3 bases short, with 10 bases between. The CDR3 totals 13 residues. The germline V gene encodes CDR1 SGHNT and CDR2 YYREEE (reference sequence). The CDR3 DNA reads as TGTGCCAGCAGCCCGACGAGTGACACTGAAGCTTTCTTT. This gives the protein CASSPTSDTEAFF.